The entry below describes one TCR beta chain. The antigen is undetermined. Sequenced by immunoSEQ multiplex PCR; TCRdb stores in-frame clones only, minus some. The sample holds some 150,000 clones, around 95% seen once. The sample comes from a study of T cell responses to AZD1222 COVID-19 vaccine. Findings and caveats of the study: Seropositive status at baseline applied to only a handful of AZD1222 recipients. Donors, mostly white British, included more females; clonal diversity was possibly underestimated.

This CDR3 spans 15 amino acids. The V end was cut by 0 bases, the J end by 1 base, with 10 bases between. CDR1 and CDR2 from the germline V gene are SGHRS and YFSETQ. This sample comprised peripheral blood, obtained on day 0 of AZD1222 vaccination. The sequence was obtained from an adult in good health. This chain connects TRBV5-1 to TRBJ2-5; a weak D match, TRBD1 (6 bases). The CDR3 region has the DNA TGCGCCAGCAGCTTGGGGGGACACCCCCAAGAGACCCAGTACTTC. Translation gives CASSLGGHPQETQYF.